This TCR beta chain originates from a study of blood T cells in healthy people across ages. For the study at large: In model experiments, template switching was able to capture about one barcoded beta molecule for every two T cells that were present.

This clonotype was found a few times. PCR was performed a second time for about 6 to 12 cycles using a sample-barcoded 5' primer and a J-beta primer mix. TCRdb analysed the 5' RACE reads with MiXCR anew, one entry per CDR3 protein. The profile shows hundreds of thousands of distinct CDR3 sequences, around 42% of them singletons. The sample, roughly 9.1 milliliters of peripheral blood, was drawn from each donor. CDR3 size: 14 residues. Per germline, CDR1 MNHEY and CDR2 SVGEGT. The V end lost 8 bases, the J end lost 7 bases, and 18 bases lay between the germline ends. The clonotype was recovered from a man in his 60s in good health. V gene TRBV6-2 or TRBV6-3 combines with J gene TRBJ2-4, with a possible D match to TRBD2 (6 bases). The sample consisted of blood. In DNA form, the CDR3 reads TGTGCCAGCCGGGCCCACGGGGGTTGGAACATTCAGTACTTC. Translation gives CASRAHGGWNIQYF.